A selection of T cell receptor beta chains follows, all from one sample in a study of blood T cell repertoires in COVID-19. Assay: immunoSEQ multiplex PCR; the TCRdb copy retains only in-frame clones and omits some. The data contain about 210,000 clones, 80% to 85% of them singletons. The sample taken for sequencing was peripheral blood. The origin of the receptors is a woman at least 80 years old with COVID-19, enrolled during active disease. Each CDR3 is given with its conserved first and last residue. The D gene is left open where the match is weak. The size of a clone is reported for some rows only, either as once, few or many, or as a class for expanded clones.

clone size	V gene	D gene	J gene	CDR3 protein	CDR3 DNA
once	TRBV7-2	.	TRBJ2-7	CASSLASLASGEQYF	TGTGCCAGCAGCTTAGCGTCACTAGCCTCCGGCGAGCAGTACTTC
.	TRBV19	.	TRBJ1-2	CASSTSWGYTF	TGTGCCAGTAGTACGAGTTGGGGCTACACCTTC
once	TRBV30	TRBD1	TRBJ1-5	CAWSVKGAYAQPQHF	TGTGCCTGGAGTGTAAAGGGGGCTTATGCTCAGCCCCAGCATTTT
.	TRBV9	.	TRBJ1-1	CASSVVTGVEAFF	TGTGCCAGCAGCGTAGTAACGGGGGTTGAAGCTTTCTTT
.	TRBV21-1	.	TRBJ2-3	CASSNSRDTQYF	TGTGCCAGCAGCAATTCTCGAGATACGCAGTATTTT
.	TRBV5-1	.	TRBJ1-3	CASSGTGPSGNTIYF	TGCGCCAGCAGCGGAACAGGGCCGTCTGGAAACACCATATATTTT
.	TRBV29-1	TRBD1	TRBJ1-4	CSARQGAREKLFF	TGCAGCGCTAGACAGGGGGCGAGGGAAAAACTGTTTTTT
.	TRBV4-3	TRBD2	TRBJ2-7	CASSQAGAGGGGEQYF	TGCGCCAGCAGCCAAGCTGGGGCTGGCGGGGGTGGCGAGCAGTACTTC
.	TRBV4-2	.	TRBJ1-5	CASSRTQDSNQPQHF	TGTGCCAGCAGCCGAACACAGGATAGCAATCAGCCCCAGCATTTT
.	TRBV28	TRBD2	TRBJ2-6	CASRGTSGASSGANVLTF	TGTGCCAGCAGAGGGACTAGCGGGGCCTCCTCTGGGGCCAACGTCCTGACTTTC
.	TRBV5-5	TRBD1	TRBJ1-2	CASSLGTGGQGYDGYTF	TGTGCCAGCAGCTTGGGGACTGGAGGACAGGGATATGATGGCTACACCTTC
.	TRBV19	.	TRBJ2-3	CASSIGPTPGDTQYF	TGTGCCAGTAGTATAGGGCCGACCCCGGGAGATACGCAGTATTTT
.	TRBV30	.	TRBJ2-7	CAWTKTSSYEQYF	TGTGCCTGGACTAAAACCTCCTCCTACGAGCAGTACTTC
once	TRBV7-4	.	TRBJ1-5	CASSPLVGGALNQPQHF	TGTGCCAGCAGTCCTCTGGTGGGTGGGGCGCTCAATCAGCCCCAGCATTTT
once	TRBV6-5	TRBD1	TRBJ1-1	CASTATGSYEAFF	TGTGCCAGCACCGCGACAGGGTCTTATGAAGCTTTCTTT
once	TRBV3-1/TRBV3-2	.	TRBJ1-6	CASSQGGRGTPLHF	TGTGCCAGCAGCCAGGGGGGACGGGGAACACCCCTCCACTTT
.	TRBV6-1	.	TRBJ1-6	CASSEVTFRNSPLHF	TGTGCCAGCAGTGAAGTAACATTCAGGAATTCACCCCTCCACTTT
.	TRBV28	TRBD1	TRBJ1-4	CASRPTGPNEKLFF	TGTGCCAGCAGGCCGACAGGGCCTAATGAAAAACTGTTTTTT
.	TRBV11-2	TRBD2	TRBJ2-3	CASSQRAGGTDTQYF	TGTGCCAGCAGCCAAAGAGCGGGGGGCACAGATACGCAGTATTTT
.	TRBV5-5	.	TRBJ1-3	CASSFSPEGNTIYF	TGTGCCAGCAGCTTTTCCCCGGAGGGAAACACCATATATTTT
.	TRBV19	.	TRBJ1-5	CASSIENTGYQPQHF	TGTGCCAGTAGTATTGAGAACACAGGTTATCAGCCCCAGCATTTT
.	TRBV7-2	TRBD2	TRBJ2-7	CASSLAGTSGGVGEQYF	TGTGCCAGCAGCTTAGCTGGGACTAGCGGGGGGGTGGGCGAGCAGTACTTC
.	TRBV6-6	TRBD1	TRBJ1-1	CASSYPLGQANEAFF	TGTGCCAGCAGTTACCCCTTGGGACAGGCAAATGAAGCTTTCTTT
.	TRBV27	.	TRBJ1-1	CASSLWPGLATEAFF	TGTGCCAGCAGTTTATGGCCGGGGTTAGCCACTGAAGCTTTCTTT
.	TRBV5-1	TRBD1	TRBJ1-2	CASSLDLGRGIGYTF	TGCGCCAGCAGCTTGGACTTGGGCAGGGGGATTGGCTACACCTTC
.	TRBV7-2	TRBD2	TRBJ2-5	CASSRDYTQETQYF	TGTGCCAGCAGCCGGGACTACACCCAAGAGACCCAGTACTTC
.	TRBV29-1	.	TRBJ1-4	CSVEANTNEKLFF	TGCAGCGTTGAAGCTAATACTAATGAAAAACTGTTTTTT
.	TRBV6-5	.	TRBJ1-6	CASSQKGNSPLHF	TGTGCCAGCAGTCAAAAGGGGAATTCACCCCTCCACTTT
.	TRBV6-1	TRBD2	TRBJ2-1	CASSEAPIAGGYNEQFF	TGTGCCAGCAGTGAAGCTCCAATAGCGGGGGGCTACAATGAGCAGTTCTTC
.	TRBV27	.	TRBJ1-6	CASADSFSSPLHF	TGTGCCAGCGCCGACAGTTTCAGTTCACCCCTCCACTTT
.	TRBV5-6	TRBD2	TRBJ2-7	CASSLGPGGYYEQYF	TGTGCCAGCAGCTTGGGCCCGGGGGGGTACTACGAGCAGTACTTC
.	TRBV18	TRBD2	TRBJ2-1	CASSQERGAYNEQFF	TGTGCCAGCTCGCAAGAGCGGGGGGCGTACAATGAGCAGTTCTTC
.	TRBV3-1/TRBV3-2	TRBD2	TRBJ2-7	CASSQDWGGYEQYF	TGTGCCAGCAGCCAAGACTGGGGGGGCTACGAGCAGTACTTC
once	TRBV29-1	.	TRBJ1-1	CSATVNTEAFF	TGCAGCGCCACAGTGAACACTGAAGCTTTCTTT
.	TRBV19	TRBD1	TRBJ1-1	CASSPGQGLVTEAFF	TGTGCCAGTAGTCCCGGACAGGGTTTGGTCACTGAAGCTTTCTTT
.	TRBV5-1	TRBD1	TRBJ2-7	CASSFTGGGSDEQYF	TGCGCCAGCAGCTTTACAGGGGGCGGATCCGACGAGCAGTACTTC
.	TRBV10-1	TRBD1	TRBJ2-3	CASSGAGTGDINTQYF	TGCGCCAGCAGTGGAGCCGGGACAGGGGACATTAATACGCAGTATTTT
once	TRBV7-2	.	TRBJ2-3	CASSLAGPPADTQYF	TGTGCCAGCAGCTTAGCGGGGCCCCCCGCAGATACGCAGTATTTT
.	TRBV10-2	TRBD1	TRBJ2-4	CASSESGQGAVLMDIQYF	TGCGCCAGCAGTGAGTCGGGGCAGGGGGCTGTGTTAATGGACATTCAGTACTTC
.	TRBV18	.	TRBJ1-1	CASSQGANTEAFF	TGTGCCAGCTCACAAGGGGCGAACACTGAAGCTTTCTTT
.	TRBV6-5	.	TRBJ2-7	CASRTEQGSEQYF	TGTGCCAGCAGGACGGAACAGGGTTCCGAGCAGTACTTC
.	TRBV14	.	TRBJ1-3	CASSQRGGGNTIYF	TGTGCCAGCAGCCAGCGCGGGGGTGGAAACACCATATATTTT
once	TRBV15	.	TRBJ1-1	CATSRDFLAGAFF	TGTGCCACCAGCAGAGATTTTTTGGCAGGAGCTTTCTTT